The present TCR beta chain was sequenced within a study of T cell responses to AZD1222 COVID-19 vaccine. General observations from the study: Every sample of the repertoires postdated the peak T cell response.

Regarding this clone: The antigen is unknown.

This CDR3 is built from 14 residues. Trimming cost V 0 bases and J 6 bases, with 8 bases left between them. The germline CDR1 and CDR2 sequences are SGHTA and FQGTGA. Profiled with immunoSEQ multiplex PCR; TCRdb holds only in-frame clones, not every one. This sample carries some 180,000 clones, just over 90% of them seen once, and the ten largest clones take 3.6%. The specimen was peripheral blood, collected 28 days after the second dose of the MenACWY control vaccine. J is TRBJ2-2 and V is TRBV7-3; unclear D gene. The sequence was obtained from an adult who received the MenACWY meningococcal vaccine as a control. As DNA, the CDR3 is TGTGCCAGCAGCTTAACATCAGTACCCGGGGAGCTGTTTTTT. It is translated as CASSLTSVPGELFF.